The clone carrying this TCR beta chain was picked up many times. Its antigen is unknown. Two separate time points each saw a draw of 5 to 6.5 milliliters of peripheral blood. These data are taken from a study of prognosis after radiotherapy for stage I lung cancer. Study-wide context: Without exception, patients with non-small cell lung cancer were deemed medically inoperable. Whole-study results and caveats: In patients who developed distant metastases, Shannon entropy measured after stereotactic body radiation therapy was lower, and baseline Shannon entropy was not associated with metastases.

V was shortened by 0 bases and J by 3 bases, with 16 bases between the two germline ends. CDR1 GTSNPN and CDR2 SVGIG come from the germline V gene (reference sequence). This CDR3 region has 16 residues. Two-round multiplex PCR amplified TCR beta CDR3 from genomic DNA. Round-one PCR had primers specific to each TRBV and TRBJ gene. The authors ran second-round PCR with universal primers. TCRdb used MiXCR to reprocess the multiplex PCR reads, holding one entry per CDR3 protein. Here the sample spans around 56,000 distinct CDR3 sequences, about 25% being singletons. The sequence came from a donor aged 50 or older with non-small cell lung cancer. The source material was PBMCs, sampled before or after stereotactic body radiation therapy (not recorded which). The rearrangement uses TRBV30 and TRBJ2-3, with D tentatively TRBD1 or TRBD2 (5 bases each). The CDR3 nucleotides read TGTGCCTGGAGTGTACCCCTCAGGGAGAGAACAGATACGCAGTATTTT. Protein sequence: CAWSVPLRERTDTQYF. The full variable domain, in which reference TRBV30 and TRBJ2-3 provide the parts outside the CDR3, is SQTIHQWPATLVQPVGSPLSLECTVEGTSNPNLYWYRQAAGRGLQLLFYSVGIGQISSEVPQNLSASRPQDRQFILSSKKLLLSDSGFYLCAWSVPLRERTDTQYFGPGTRLTVL.